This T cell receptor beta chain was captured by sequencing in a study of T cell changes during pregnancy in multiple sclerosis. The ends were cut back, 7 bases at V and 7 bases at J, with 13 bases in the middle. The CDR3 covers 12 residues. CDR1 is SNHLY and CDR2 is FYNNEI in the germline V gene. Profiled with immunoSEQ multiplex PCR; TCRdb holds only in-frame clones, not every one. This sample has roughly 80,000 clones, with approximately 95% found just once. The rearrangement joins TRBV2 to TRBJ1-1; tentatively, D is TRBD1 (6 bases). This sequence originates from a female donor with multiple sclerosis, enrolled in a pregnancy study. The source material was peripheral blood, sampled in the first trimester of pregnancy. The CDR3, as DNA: TGTGCCAGCACGAGGGGGGGGGTTGAAGCTTTCTTT. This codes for CASTRGGVEAFF.